This entry concerns a single TCR beta chain. Per the original methods: Estimated nucleated cell counts came from reference gene primer amplification. The table came from immunoSEQ multiplex PCR; TCRdb's copy has only in-frame clones and leaves some out. The V and J calls and clone size come from that table; D and trimming were worked out from the DNA. Of about 260,000 clones in the sample, around four fifths were seen once. The germline gives CDR1 SGHNT, CDR2 YYREEE (reference sequence). V lost 4 bases, J lost 3 bases, and 5 bases stayed unmatched. The CDR3 sequence is 14 residues long. These data come from a study of blood T cell repertoires in COVID-19. Turning to the study itself: Whether acute or convalescent, the COVID-19 samples came from the United States, Italy and Spain. The cDNA or gDNA used as material had been derived from T cells, B-cell-depleted T cells, or PBMCs.

The source of this sequence is a woman aged 80 or over with acute or convalescent COVID-19. Sequences were obtained from peripheral blood. The V and J genes are TRBV5-4 and TRBJ1-2; 8 nucleotides line up with TRBD1. The CDR3 region is CASSRDRSDYGYTF. The CDR3, as DNA: TGTGCCAGCAGCCGGGACAGGTCGGACTATGGCTACACCTTC.